This TCR beta chain came from a study of blood T cell repertoires in COVID-19. Study as a whole: Acute and convalescent COVID-19 specimens originated in the United States, Italy and Spain. Sample material is recorded as cDNA or gDNA derived from T cells, B-cell-depleted T cells, or PBMCs.

How the authors handled the data: Quantification of nucleated cells was approximated via reference gene primer amplification. This table comes from immunoSEQ multiplex PCR, and its TCRdb copy is limited to in-frame clones, with some not included. D and trimming come from the DNA, and the V and J calls and clone size come from that table. Of under 100,000 clones detected, about 81% appear once; the ten largest clones hold 10% to 15%. Trimming took 11 bases from V and 6 from J, leaving 17 bases between them. The CDR3 is made up of 13 amino acids. The rearrangement uses TRBV6-7 and TRBJ1-3; D remains ambiguous. TRBV6-7 qualifies as an ORF whose function is uncertain. The TCR sequence derives from a human donor in a cohort sampled during active COVID-19. The source material was peripheral blood. This chain's CDR3 is CAGWMDLLNTIYF. The CDR3 coding sequence is TGTGCCGGATGGATGGACTTGCTAAACACCATATATTTT.